Listed below are T cell receptor beta chains from one sample, sequenced in a study of cytomegalovirus exposure and HLA in healthy donors. Data came from immunoSEQ multiplex PCR; TCRdb stores just in-frame clones and leaves some out. The data include under 65,000 clones; the top ten clones carry about 3.6%. The specimen was PBMCs. Every receptor here comes from a woman in her late teens or twenties in good health and CMV-seronegative. CDR3s include the opening cysteine and the closing phenylalanine or tryptophan. A D gene is named only where the DNA matches it firmly.

TGTGCCAGCAGCTTAGATTCGAGGAGGGAGCAGTTCTTC	CASSLDSRREQFF	TRBV7-9	TRBJ2-1	-
TGCGCCAGCAGGTGGACTGCTCAGCGTAACTATGGCTACACCTTC	CASRWTAQRNYGYTF	TRBV5-1	TRBJ1-2	-
TGTGCCAGTAGTAGCTTGTTGGAGGGTAGGTCTGGGGCCAACGTCCTGACTTTC	CASSSLLEGRSGANVLTF	TRBV19	TRBJ2-6	-
TGTGCCGGACAGGGAAGAGGGCAGCCCCAGCATTTT	CAGQGRGQPQHF	TRBV6-1	TRBJ1-5	TRBD1
TGTGCCAGCAGTTTATCCAGGGGAGATGGCTACACCTTC	CASSLSRGDGYTF	TRBV27	TRBJ1-2	-
TGTGCCAGCAGCGTAACAGGGGGCGCGCATGGCTACACCTTC	CASSVTGGAHGYTF	TRBV5-4	TRBJ1-2	TRBD1
TGCAGCGTTGGCCCCCAGCGGGGCATGGAGACCCAGTACTTC	CSVGPQRGMETQYF	TRBV29-1	TRBJ2-5	TRBD2
TGTGCCAGCAGCATAGACAGGGGGTATAATTCACCCCTCCACTTT	CASSIDRGYNSPLHF	TRBV7-9	TRBJ1-6	TRBD1
TGTGCCAGCAGCCAAGGGTGGGCGGGGTCCTACAATGAGCAGTTCTTC	CASSQGWAGSYNEQFF	TRBV4-2	TRBJ2-1	-
TGTGCCAGCAGTAGGACCGGGACAGCTGGAAACACCATATATTTT	CASSRTGTAGNTIYF	TRBV7-8	TRBJ1-3	TRBD1
TGTGCCAGCAGCTTAAACAGAGTCGGCACTGAAGCTTTCTTT	CASSLNRVGTEAFF	TRBV7-9	TRBJ1-1	-
TGTGCCAGCAGTCCTTCGACAGTGAACACTGAAGCTTTCTTT	CASSPSTVNTEAFF	TRBV6-5	TRBJ1-1	-
TGCGCCAGCAGCTTGGAAGCGGGGACCGAGCAGTACTTC	CASSLEAGTEQYF	TRBV5-1	TRBJ2-7	TRBD2
TGCGCCAGCAGGTTTAGCGGGGACGAGCAGTACTTC	CASRFSGDEQYF	TRBV5-1	TRBJ2-7	TRBD2
TGCAGTGCCGGGGATTTCGAGCAGTACTTC	CSAGDFEQYF	TRBV20-1	TRBJ2-7	-
TGTGCCAGCTCACCAAGTCGGACAGGGTTGATGAACACTGAAGCTTTCTTT	CASSPSRTGLMNTEAFF	TRBV18	TRBJ1-1	TRBD1
TGTGCCAGTAGCCAGGAGGATGGAACACCCCTCCACTTT	CASSQEDGTPLHF	TRBV19	TRBJ1-6	-
TGTGCCAGCAGTGAAGACCGGGACAGCTACGAGCAGTACTTC	CASSEDRDSYEQYF	TRBV6-1	TRBJ2-7	TRBD1
TGTGCCAGCAGTACCAGGGGGCCTGGCTACACCTTC	CASSTRGPGYTF	TRBV28	TRBJ1-2	TRBD1
TGCGCCAGCAGCTTGGCCGGGGAGAACTATGGCTACACCTTC	CASSLAGENYGYTF	TRBV5-1	TRBJ1-2	-
TGTGCCAGCAGCCTCCGGACAGCGAACACTGAAGCTTTCTTT	CASSLRTANTEAFF	TRBV7-6	TRBJ1-1	-
TGTGCCAGCTCACCGCGGACAGGGGGCCGAGGAAACACCATATATTTT	CASSPRTGGRGNTIYF	TRBV18	TRBJ1-3	TRBD1
TGTGCCAGTAGTAGTCAGGGGAACTACGAGCAGTACTTC	CASSSQGNYEQYF	TRBV19	TRBJ2-7	-
TGTGCCTGGAGTGGACCTGCGGGGGAATATTGGACTGAAGCTTTCTTT	CAWSGPAGEYWTEAFF	TRBV30	TRBJ1-1	-
TGTGCCAGCAGCCGAGCGGTTGGGGTCACTGAAGCTTTCTTT	CASSRAVGVTEAFF	TRBV14	TRBJ1-1	-
TGTGCCAGCAGCCAAGTAGCAAGCGGGGGTAACACCGGGGAGCTGTTTTTT	CASSQVASGGNTGELFF	TRBV4-2	TRBJ2-2	TRBD2
TGTGCCAGCTCACCACCCGGGACAGCCTCGAATCAGCCCCAGCATTTT	CASSPPGTASNQPQHF	TRBV18	TRBJ1-5	TRBD1
TGTGCCAGCAGCCTCCTGAGGGGGACTAATGAAAAACTGTTTTTT	CASSLLRGTNEKLFF	TRBV7-2	TRBJ1-4	-
TGCAGCGTTGAAGAGTGGTCGGTGGCTAGCGGGAGTGATGAGCAGTTCTTC	CSVEEWSVASGSDEQFF	TRBV29-1	TRBJ2-1	TRBD2
TGTGCCAGCAGTTACGTGTCTAGCGGACGCAATGAGCAGTTCTTC	CASSYVSSGRNEQFF	TRBV6-6	TRBJ2-1	TRBD2
TGTGCCTGGGGGTGGAAGGGACAGGGCTACACCTTC	CAWGWKGQGYTF	TRBV30	TRBJ1-2	TRBD1
TGTGCCAGCAGCTTGGGACAGAACAGCTACGAGCAGTACTTC	CASSLGQNSYEQYF	TRBV5-6	TRBJ2-7	-
TGCGCCAGCTCCGACAGGGGGATCAATGGCTACACCTTC	CASSDRGINGYTF	TRBV10-2	TRBJ1-2	TRBD1
TGTGCCAGCAGCCAGAGTGATAGGGGGAATGAAAAACTGTTTTTT	CASSQSDRGNEKLFF	TRBV9	TRBJ1-4	-
TGTGCCAGCAGCTGGGAGAAGAGCGATACGCAGTATTTT	CASSWEKSDTQYF	TRBV7-8	TRBJ2-3	-
TGTGCCTGGAGTGGGAGCCAGATCGGTCAGCCCCAGCATTTT	CAWSGSQIGQPQHF	TRBV30	TRBJ1-5	-
TGTGCCAGCAGCTCAACCGGGACTGCACAGTTCTTC	CASSSTGTAQFF	TRBV7-2	TRBJ2-1	-
TGTGCCAGCAGTTTAACAGGGATTGTGACAAGCGAGCAGTACTTC	CASSLTGIVTSEQYF	TRBV27	TRBJ2-7	-
TGTGCCAGCAGCCCGGAACAGGGGCGCTCTTACTATGGCTACACCTTC	CASSPEQGRSYYGYTF	TRBV7-6	TRBJ1-2	TRBD1
TGTGCCAGCCCAGCGGGGAACTACGAGCAGTACTTC	CASPAGNYEQYF	TRBV6-1	TRBJ2-7	TRBD2
TGTGCCAGCAGCTTAAGGGGGAGGCGGGGGACCCAAGGGAACTACGAGCAGTACTTC	CASSLRGRRGTQGNYEQYF	TRBV7-2	TRBJ2-7	-
TGTGCCTGGAGCCCGGACAAAATCTATGGCTACACCTTC	CAWSPDKIYGYTF	TRBV30	TRBJ1-2	-
TGTGCCAGCAGTGTTTTAGCGGGAGGGCAAGAGACCCAGTACTTC	CASSVLAGGQETQYF	TRBV6-1	TRBJ2-5	TRBD2
TGTGCCAGCAGTGGGAGGGGCGGCACAGATACGCAGTATTTT	CASSGRGGTDTQYF	TRBV2	TRBJ2-3	-
TGTGCCAGCAGCTTTGACAGACAGGTTATCAATCAGCCCCAGCATTTT	CASSFDRQVINQPQHF	TRBV7-8	TRBJ1-5	-
TGTGCCAGCAGCGATTACAGGGGGCGGAACACTGAAGCTTTCTTT	CASSDYRGRNTEAFF	TRBV11-2	TRBJ1-1	TRBD1
TGTGCCAGCAGTTTTGGAGACGAGCAGTACTTC	CASSFGDEQYF	TRBV27	TRBJ2-7	-
TGTGCCGGGGGGGTGGCCAACGTCCTGACTTTC	CAGGVANVLTF	TRBV30	TRBJ2-6	TRBD2